A selection of T cell receptor beta chains follows, all from one sample in a study of human T cells and chemical hapten exposure. TCRdb processed the RACE reads anew with MiXCR; each CDR3 protein has one entry. Found here are 100,000 or so distinct CDR3 sequences, about 10% of them singletons; the top ten hold around 3.4%. The sample consisted of whole blood, taken in connection with sensitization to the hapten diphenylcyclopropenone (DPC). The receptors come from a woman aged 40 to 50 with alopecia areata. Some clones in this sample may be carry-over from other donors' samples. Each CDR3 is given with its conserved first and last residue. The D gene is left open where the match is weak. The size entry is marked missing in some rows and otherwise reads once, few, many or a size class.

NA TRBJ2-7 few TRBV6-2/TRBV6-3 CASSYVAGPYEQYF TGTGCCAGCAGTTACGTAGCCGGTCCCTACGAGCAGTACTTC
TRBD2 TRBJ2-7 many TRBV3-1 CASSQDRAGGAYYEQYF TGTGCCAGCAGCCAAGATAGAGCGGGAGGTGCTTACTACGAGCAGTACTTC
TRBD2 TRBJ2-5 NA TRBV20-1 CSVTTSGRAGETQYF TGCAGTGTCACGACTAGCGGGAGGGCCGGGGAGACCCAGTACTTC
TRBD1 TRBJ2-2 NA TRBV5-1 CASSLSLRQGLNTGELFF TGCGCCAGCAGCCTGAGCCTTAGACAGGGGCTGAACACCGGGGAGCTGTTTTTT
NA TRBJ1-1 many TRBV12-5 CASGLVAEAFF TGTGCTAGTGGTTTGGTGGCGGAAGCTTTCTTT
TRBD2 TRBJ2-1 NA TRBV11-2 CASSLISGTSVYEQFF TGTGCCAGCAGCTTGATCTCCGGGACTAGCGTGTATGAGCAGTTCTTC
NA TRBJ2-7 few TRBV6-2/TRBV6-3 CASETGKSYEQYF TGTGCCTCTGAGACGGGGAAGTCCTACGAGCAGTACTTC
TRBD1 TRBJ1-1 NA TRBV5-1 CASSLRGQDTEAFF TGCGCCAGCAGCTTAAGGGGACAGGACACTGAAGCTTTCTTT
TRBD1 TRBJ1-4 few TRBV12-3/TRBV12-4 CASSPEGQGGEKLFF TGTGCCAGCAGTCCCGAAGGACAGGGAGGCGAAAAACTGTTTTTT
NA TRBJ2-7 few TRBV27 CASSLSSPSWVDGWEQYF TGTGCCAGCAGTTTATCCTCCCCTAGTTGGGTCGACGGATGGGAGCAGTACTTC
NA TRBJ1-4 many TRBV7-8 CASSLSFPGSSAGSEKLFF TGTGCCAGCAGCTTATCTTTCCCTGGGAGTTCTGCTGGGAGCGAAAAACTGTTTTTT
NA TRBJ2-3 NA TRBV5-5 CASTLMGGPTDTQYF TGTGCCAGCACCCTGATGGGCGGCCCCACAGATACGCAGTATTTT
NA TRBJ1-3 NA TRBV7-8 CASSLVSGGNTIYF TGTGCCAGCAGCTTAGTCAGCGGTGGAAACACCATATATTTT
NA TRBJ2-5 many TRBV30 CAWGKGTETQYF TGTGCCTGGGGTAAAGGGACGGAGACCCAGTACTTC
TRBD2 TRBJ2-1 few TRBV12-3/TRBV12-4 CASSFWAGGLVNEQFF TGTGCCAGCAGTTTCTGGGCGGGAGGGTTGGTCAATGAGCAGTTCTTC
NA TRBJ2-7 many TRBV21-1 CASSPPREVYPYEQYF TGTGCCAGCAGCCCCCCTAGGGAAGTTTACCCCTACGAGCAGTACTTC
NA TRBJ2-1 NA TRBV21-1 CASSKVTGGSGYEQFF TGTGCCAGCAGCAAAGTGACCGGCGGGTCTGGCTATGAGCAGTTCTTC
NA TRBJ1-1 NA TRBV2 CASSERANTEAFF TGTGCCAGCAGTGAACGGGCGAACACTGAAGCTTTCTTT
TRBD1 TRBJ2-1 few TRBV7-2 CASNLPGGPPDNEQFF TGTGCCAGCAACCTTCCAGGGGGACCTCCGGACAATGAGCAGTTCTTC
TRBD1 TRBJ1-4 many TRBV5-1 CASRDTGGRANEKLFF TGCGCCAGCAGGGATACAGGGGGACGGGCTAATGAAAAACTGTTTTTT
NA TRBJ2-5 many TRBV4-3 CASSQDLVRPSNTETQYF TGCGCCAGCAGCCAAGACCTGGTACGGCCTAGCAATACGGAGACCCAGTACTTC
NA TRBJ2-3 few TRBV12-3/TRBV12-4 CASNKIGTDTQYF TGTGCCAGCAATAAGATCGGGACAGATACGCAGTATTTT
NA TRBJ2-7 NA TRBV3-1 CASSGTSVEQYF TGTGCCAGCAGCGGGACATCCGTCGAGCAGTACTTC
NA TRBJ1-5 few TRBV21-1 CASRPPGPGGQPQHF TGTGCCAGCAGACCACCGGGACCCGGGGGTCAGCCCCAGCATTTT
TRBD1 TRBJ2-2 few TRBV7-2 CASSGPGQGSNTGELFF TGTGCCAGCAGTGGACCGGGACAGGGGTCGAACACCGGGGAGCTGTTTTTT
NA TRBJ2-1 many TRBV20-1 CSARDYNEQFF TGCAGTGCTAGAGATTACAATGAGCAGTTCTTC
NA TRBJ2-3 NA TRBV20-1 CSAGVRQGTDTQYF TGCAGTGCTGGGGTTCGACAGGGCACAGATACGCAGTATTTT
TRBD1 TRBJ1-3 few TRBV10-3 CAISEGQGYTIYF TGTGCCATCAGTGAGGGACAGGGATACACCATATATTTT
TRBD1 TRBJ1-6 many TRBV9 CASSSPGQTNSPLHF TGTGCCAGCAGCTCTCCGGGACAGACAAATTCACCCCTCCACTTT
NA TRBJ2-1 many TRBV4-3 CASSQEGYEQFF TGCGCCAGCAGCCAAGAGGGTTATGAGCAGTTCTTC
TRBD2 TRBJ2-1 many TRBV10-3 CAISLAVDNEQFF TGTGCCATCAGTCTAGCGGTAGACAATGAGCAGTTCTTC
NA TRBJ2-1 NA TRBV4-3 CASSQDRLQFF TGCGCCAGCAGCCAAGATCGGCTACAGTTCTTC
NA TRBJ2-2 NA TRBV5-6 CASSAGHTGELFF TGTGCCAGCAGCGCCGGACACACCGGGGAGCTGTTTTTT
NA TRBJ2-7 many TRBV4-3 CASSQVWTAEQYF TGCGCCAGCAGCCAAGTTTGGACTGCCGAGCAGTACTTC
NA TRBJ2-7 NA TRBV5-1 CASSLKEPYEQYF TGCGCCAGCAGCTTGAAGGAACCCTACGAGCAGTACTTC
NA TRBJ1-4 many TRBV7-8 CASSPPGGTNEKLFF TGTGCCAGCAGCCCACCCGGGGGCACTAATGAAAAACTGTTTTTT